Presented here are 15 T cell receptor beta chains from one specimen sequenced in a study of OX40 agonist ivuxolimab in advanced cancers. The assay was immunoSEQ multiplex PCR, and TCRdb's table has in-frame clones only and misses some. Here the sample spans 100,000 to 110,000 clones, more than 85% being singletons. Sequencing was performed on CD4+ or CD8+ T cells sorted from blood, taken in a trial of the OX40 agonist ivuxolimab. The receptors come from an adult with an advanced solid tumor such as melanoma, head and neck, liver or kidney cancer.

The V and J genes are TRBV7-8 and TRBJ2-6; TRBD2 matches 8 bases. The CDR3 length is 18 residues. Per germline, CDR1 SGHVS and CDR2 FQNEAQ. Unmatched junction bases numbered 9, after V lost 5 bases and J lost 0 bases. CDR3 coding DNA: TGTGCCAGCAGCGTACCGGGACTAGATTTCTCTGGGGCCAACGTCCTGACTTTC. This gives the protein CASSVPGLDFSGANVLTF. Drawing the rest from reference TRBV7-8 and TRBJ2-6, the complete variable domain is GAGVSQSPRYKVAKRGQDVALRCDPISGHVSLFWYQQALGQGPEFLTYFQNEAQLDKSGLPSDRFFAERPEGSVSTLKIQRTQQEDSAVYLCASSVPGLDFSGANVLTFGAGSRLTVL.

The rearrangement joins TRBV6-6 to TRBJ1-1, with 7 bases fitting TRBD1. The germline V gene has CDR1 MNHNY and CDR2 SVGAGI (reference sequence). The CDR3 length is 14 residues. V was pared by 5 bases and J by 4 bases, with 7 bases of the junction left unmatched. CDR3 sequence reads: CASSRQGGFTEAFF. As DNA, the CDR3 is TGTGCCAGCAGTCGACAGGGAGGGTTCACTGAAGCTTTCTTT.

Concerning this clone itself: One junction end disagrees with the germline gene, perhaps due to a read error. The V gene is TRBV9, the J gene TRBJ2-3, with TRBD2 identical over 9 bases. Germline assignment: CDR1 SGDLS and CDR2 YYNGEE. This CDR3 is 15 amino acids long. CDR3 protein: CASSGGGRDTDTQYF. The CDR3 nucleotides read TGCGCCAGCAGCGGCGGCGGGAGGGACACAGATACGCAGTATTTT.

This clone was observed a handful of times. V usage is TRBV7-2 and J usage is TRBJ2-5; 7 bases agree with TRBD2. The CDR3 extends over 14 amino acids. CDR1 SGHTA and CDR2 FQGNSA come from the germline V gene. The ends lost 2 bases at V and 4 bases at J; junction bases unmatched: 4. CDR3 in DNA: TGTGCCAGCAGCTTAAGCTCTAGCGGAGAGACCCAGTACTTC. Translation gives CASSLSSSGETQYF.

This sequence joins TRBV9 and TRBJ2-3; weak D call: TRBD1 (6 bases). The V end was cut by 2 bases, the J end by 3 bases, with 19 bases between. Germline V gene lookup returns CDR1 SGDLS and CDR2 YYNGEE. This CDR3 spans 17 amino acids. As DNA, the CDR3 is TGTGCCAGCAGCGTCACGCAACAGGGATCGGGGACAGATACGCAGTATTTT. Protein sequence: CASSVTQQGSGTDTQYF.

The chain is built from TRBV4-1 and TRBJ2-3, with TRBD2 matching over 9 bases. This CDR3 has 16 residues. CDR1 is MGHRA, CDR2 YSYEKL, per germline. V lost 1 base and J lost 4; bases outside the gene matches: 6. The CDR3 is CASSQALAGVADTQYF. The CDR3 nucleotides read TGCGCCAGCAGCCAAGCGTTAGCGGGAGTGGCAGATACGCAGTATTTT.

The chain has TRBV27 and TRBJ1-5, with D unresolved. The CDR3 is 13 residues long. The V end was cut by 6 bases, the J end by 3 bases, with 9 bases between. Germline assignment: CDR1 MNHEY and CDR2 SMNVEV (reference sequence). The CDR3 region is CASSGTANQPQHF. The CDR3 bases are TGTGCCAGCAGCGGCACTGCCAATCAGCCCCAGCATTTT.

The V call is TRBV4-3, the J call TRBJ2-1; D might be TRBD2 (6 bases). V was pared by 1 base and J by 10 bases, with 11 bases between. This CDR3 contains 13 residues. Germline V gene data show CDR1 as LGHNA and CDR2 as YSLEER. The CDR3 here is CASSQVTRGEQFF. CDR3 DNA sequence: TGCGCCAGCAGCCAAGTTACCCGGGGGGAGCAGTTCTTC.

V gene TRBV11-2 combines with J gene TRBJ2-1; D possibly corresponds to TRBD2 (6 bases). The CDR3 spans 15 residues. The V end was cut by 0 bases, the J end by 4 bases, with 10 bases between. Per the germline V gene, CDR1 is SGHAT and CDR2 is FQNNGV. CDR3 residues: CASSLDNGGYNEQFF. CDR3 coding DNA: TGTGCCAGCAGCTTAGATAATGGGGGGTACAATGAGCAGTTCTTC.

CDR3 DNA: TGTGCCAGCAGAACGCTAGCGGGAGGAGCAGATACGCAGTATTTT. Translation gives CASRTLAGGADTQYF. The genes are TRBV28 and TRBJ2-3; 11 positions match TRBD2. This CDR3 spans 15 amino acids. Trimming at V came to 6 bases and at J to 4 bases, leaving 6 bases not matched to a gene. CDR1 is MDHEN, CDR2 SYDVKM, per germline.

J is TRBJ2-2 and V is TRBV7-2, with a weak D call TRBD1 (6 bases). CDR3 length: 14 amino acids. CDR1 is SGHTA and CDR2 is FQGNSA in the germline V gene. The V end lost 5 bases, the J end lost 4 bases, and 11 bases lay between the germline ends. CDR3 sequence reads: CASSTGQTTGELFF. CDR3 coding DNA: TGTGCCAGCAGCACCGGACAGACCACCGGGGAGCTGTTTTTT.

This chain joins TRBV6-1 and TRBJ2-1; 7 bases line up with TRBD2. The J segment lost 0 bases and the V segment lost 11 bases, leaving 7 bases of the junction unmatched. The CDR3 sequence is 14 residues long. In germline, CDR1 is MNHNS, CDR2 SASEGT. The CDR3 coding sequence is TGTGCCGGTGGCCGCGGGAGCTCCTACAATGAGCAGTTCTTC. This codes for CAGGRGSSYNEQFF.

The chain carries TRBV6-6 and TRBJ2-2, with 7 bases lining up with TRBD1. This CDR3 comprises 16 residues. Germline V gene lookup returns CDR1 MNHNY and CDR2 SVGAGI (reference sequence). Trimming took 6 bases from V and 1 from J; bases not matched to a gene: 8. For the CDR3, the DNA is TGTGCCAGCAGGGGTTTCGGGACAGAGAACACCGGGGAGCTGTTTTTT. Its protein is CASRGFGTENTGELFF.

The gene calls are TRBV5-1 and TRBJ1-1, with 10 bases aligning to TRBD1. Trimming took 4 bases from V and 1 from J; bases not matched to a gene: 4. CDR3 length: 15 residues. CDR1 SGHRS and CDR2 YFSETQ come from the germline V gene. The CDR3 here is CASSGRDRGNTEAFF. The CDR3 DNA sequence: TGCGCCAGCAGCGGCCGGGACAGGGGGAACACTGAAGCTTTCTTT.

This chain links TRBV18 with TRBJ2-3; D perhaps matches TRBD2 (6 bases). The germline CDR1 and CDR2 sequences are KGHSH and LQKENI. CDR3 size: 15 residues. The ends were cut back, 3 bases at V and 3 bases at J, with 13 bases in the middle. CDR3 sequence reads: CASSPVRGRTDTQYF. The CDR3 coding sequence is TGTGCCAGCTCACCCGTCCGGGGGAGGACAGATACGCAGTATTTT. The full variable domain, rest sourced from reference TRBV18 and TRBJ2-3, is NAGVMQNPRHLVRRRGQEARLRCSPMKGHSHVYWYRQLPEEGLKFMVYLQKENIIDESGMPKERFSAEFPKEGPSILRIQQVVRGDSAAYFCASSPVRGRTDTQYFGPGTRLTVL.